These T cell receptor beta chains were read from a single sample in a study of CD8 T cells in ankylosing spondylitis. TCRdb re-called the 5' RACE reads with MiXCR, one entry per CDR3 protein. The table has roughly 160,000 distinct CDR3 sequences, 9.8% seen once. The sequencing sample was made of blood, either unsorted or a sorted T cell fraction (not recorded which). The receptor set was obtained from a female donor with ankylosing spondylitis or in good health (not recorded which). Both conserved end residues are part of each CDR3. A D gene is named only where the DNA matches it firmly. Only some rows state a clone size, as once, few, many or a class for expanded clones.

- - TRBJ2-2 TRBV6-2/TRBV6-3 CASSYWDSDTGELFF TGTGCCAGCAGTTATTGGGATTCGGACACCGGGGAGCTGTTTTTT
TRBD2 once TRBJ2-7 TRBV6-2/TRBV6-3 CASSPHPGLVQYSYEQYF TGTGCCAGCAGTCCCCACCCGGGACTAGTCCAGTACTCCTACGAGCAGTACTTC
TRBD1 few TRBJ1-5 TRBV9 CASSEGAAVNQPQHF TGTGCCAGCAGCGAGGGGGCGGCGGTTAATCAGCCCCAGCATTTT
TRBD2 many TRBJ2-1 TRBV7-2 CASSLVAGASYNEQFF TGTGCCAGCAGCTTGGTAGCGGGAGCGTCATACAATGAGCAGTTCTTC
TRBD1 many TRBJ2-3 TRBV2 CASLGTGKSTDTQYF TGTGCCAGCCTTGGGACAGGAAAAAGCACAGATACGCAGTATTTT
- - TRBJ1-2 TRBV5-4 CASRTGLAGYTF TGTGCCAGCAGAACAGGGCTGGCTGGCTACACCTTC
TRBD2 many TRBJ2-5 TRBV28 CASSPPRVLGLRESETQYF TGTGCCAGCAGTCCCCCCAGGGTGCTGGGGTTGCGGGAGTCAGAGACCCAGTACTTC
- few TRBJ2-3 TRBV29-1 CSVASYPDTQYF TGCAGCGTTGCTAGTTATCCAGATACGCAGTATTTT
- few TRBJ2-3 TRBV7-2 CASSFLAGKGTDTQYF TGTGCCAGCAGCTTTCTTGCAGGGAAGGGGACAGATACGCAGTATTTT
TRBD2 few TRBJ2-2 TRBV11-1 CASSQRVAGVGANTGELFF TGTGCCAGCAGCCAACGGGTAGCGGGAGTGGGAGCGAACACCGGGGAGCTGTTTTTT
TRBD1 - TRBJ2-1 TRBV24-1 CATSDFNRGDEQFF TGTGCCACCAGTGATTTTAACAGGGGGGATGAGCAGTTCTTC
TRBD2 many TRBJ2-1 TRBV9 CASSARTSGLNNEQFF TGTGCCAGCAGCGCCCGGACTAGCGGGCTAAACAATGAGCAGTTCTTC
- few TRBJ2-7 TRBV27 CASSLGGRLEQYF TGTGCCAGCAGTTTGGGCGGACGCCTCGAGCAGTACTTC
- - TRBJ2-3 TRBV5-1 CASSLADEDTQYF TGCGCCAGCAGCTTGGCGGATGAGGATACGCAGTATTTT
- few TRBJ2-1 TRBV28 CASSFPGSGRVSSYNEQFF TGTGCCAGCAGTTTCCCGGGTTCGGGTCGGGTGAGCTCCTACAATGAGCAGTTCTTC
- - TRBJ1-5 TRBV29-1 CSVEEGSNQPQHF TGCAGCGTGGAGGAGGGGAGCAATCAGCCCCAGCATTTT
TRBD2 - TRBJ2-5 TRBV29-1 CSVEGTSGLEETQYF TGCAGCGTTGAAGGGACTAGCGGGCTGGAAGAGACCCAGTACTTC
- - TRBJ2-7 TRBV30 CAWRAGDYEQYF TGTGCCTGGAGAGCCGGAGACTACGAGCAGTACTTC
TRBD2 - TRBJ2-7 TRBV9 CASSVGGGRAYEQYF TGTGCCAGCAGCGTAGGGGGCGGGAGGGCCTACGAGCAGTACTTC
- - TRBJ2-3 TRBV4-3 CASSQETGSTDTQYF TGCGCCAGCAGCCAAGAGACTGGTAGCACAGATACGCAGTATTTT
TRBD1 - TRBJ1-1 TRBV9 CASSVPTGMNTEAFF TGTGCCAGCAGCGTTCCGACAGGGATGAACACTGAAGCTTTCTTT
TRBD1 few TRBJ1-1 TRBV4-3 CASKQGFEAFF TGCGCCAGCAAACAGGGGTTTGAGGCTTTCTTT
- few TRBJ2-1 TRBV7-9 CASRKQYEQFF TGTGCCAGCAGAAAGCAGTATGAGCAGTTCTTC
- few TRBJ2-2 TRBV7-9 CASSGWTARTGELFF TGTGCCAGTAGCGGCTGGACAGCGCGAACCGGGGAGCTGTTTTTT
- - TRBJ2-3 TRBV6-1 CASTPVSSTDTQYF TGTGCCAGCACCCCAGTGAGTAGCACAGATACGCAGTATTTT
- many TRBJ2-3 TRBV28 CASSFQAGLTDTQYF TGTGCCAGCAGTTTCCAAGCGGGCCTCACAGATACGCAGTATTTT
- - TRBJ2-3 TRBV7-6 CASSLDQAGSTDTQYF TGTGCCAGCAGCTTAGATCAGGCGGGGAGCACAGATACGCAGTATTTT
TRBD2 few TRBJ2-7 TRBV5-1 CASSPGGLAGEGGGSYEQYF TGCGCCAGCAGCCCGGGTGGACTAGCGGGAGAAGGGGGCGGTTCCTACGAGCAGTACTTC
TRBD1 - TRBJ2-1 TRBV6-2/TRBV6-3 CASSYSGTGAFNEQFF TGTGCCAGCAGTTACTCCGGGACAGGGGCGTTCAATGAGCAGTTCTTC
TRBD2 few TRBJ2-1 TRBV7-9 CASSIASGTLSYNEQFF TGTGCCAGCAGCATCGCTAGCGGGACCCTCTCCTACAATGAGCAGTTCTTC
TRBD2 - TRBJ2-2 TRBV4-1 CASSQVVLGRGNTGELFF TGCGCCAGCAGCCAAGTGGTCCTCGGGAGGGGGAACACCGGGGAGCTGTTTTTT
- many TRBJ2-7 TRBV6-6 CASSSQGEQYF TGTGCCAGCAGTTCCCAGGGCGAGCAGTACTTC
- - TRBJ2-7 TRBV6-5 CASSLLRQGGNEQYF TGTGCCAGCAGTTTACTCCGGCAGGGGGGAAACGAGCAGTACTTC
- - TRBJ2-2 TRBV5-1 CASSGKGKVAGELFF TGCGCCAGCAGCGGGAAGGGGAAGGTCGCCGGGGAGCTGTTTTTT
- few TRBJ2-7 TRBV27 CASSPTFSGTLVDEQYF TGTGCCAGCAGCCCGACATTTTCCGGGACTCTCGTCGATGAGCAGTACTTC
- few TRBJ2-1 TRBV7-9 CASSFPGEQFF TGTGCCAGCAGCTTCCCTGGTGAGCAGTTCTTC
- few TRBJ2-1 TRBV14 CASSQDWGYNEQFF TGTGCCAGCAGCCAAGATTGGGGTTACAATGAGCAGTTCTTC
TRBD2 once TRBJ2-3 TRBV11-2 CASSLDHSSGRTSDTQYF TGTGCCAGCAGCTTAGACCACTCTAGCGGGAGGACCTCAGATACGCAGTATTTT
TRBD1 few TRBJ2-7 TRBV28 CASSSRFRDREFIEQYF TGTGCCAGCAGCTCTAGGTTCCGGGACAGGGAGTTCATCGAGCAGTACTTC
TRBD1 - TRBJ1-5 TRBV12-5 CASGSFPGTGTYSNQPQHF TGTGCTAGTGGTTCCTTCCCCGGGACAGGGACTTATAGCAATCAGCCCCAGCATTTT
TRBD1 - TRBJ2-5 TRBV12-3/TRBV12-4 CASSAPGQGQETQYF TGTGCCAGCAGTGCACCGGGACAGGGACAAGAGACCCAGTACTTC
- many TRBJ2-1 TRBV6-5 CASSYLTGEGEQFF TGTGCCAGCAGTTACTTGACGGGCGAGGGTGAGCAGTTCTTC
- few TRBJ2-1 TRBV6-5 CASSYSRENDEQFF TGTGCCAGCAGTTACTCGAGAGAGAACGATGAGCAGTTCTTC